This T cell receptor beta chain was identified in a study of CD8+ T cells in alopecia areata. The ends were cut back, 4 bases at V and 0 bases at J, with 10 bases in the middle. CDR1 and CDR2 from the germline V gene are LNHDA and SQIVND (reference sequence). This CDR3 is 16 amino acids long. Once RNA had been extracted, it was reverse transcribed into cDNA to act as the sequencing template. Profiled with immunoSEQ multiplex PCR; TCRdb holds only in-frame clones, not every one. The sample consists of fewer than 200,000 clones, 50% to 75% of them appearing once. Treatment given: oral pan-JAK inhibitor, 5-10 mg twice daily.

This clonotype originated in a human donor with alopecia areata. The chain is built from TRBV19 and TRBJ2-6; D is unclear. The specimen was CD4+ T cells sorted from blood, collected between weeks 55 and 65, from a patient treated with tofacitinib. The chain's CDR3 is CASSKMPSSGANVLTF. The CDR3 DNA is TGTGCCAGTAGTAAGATGCCGAGCTCTGGGGCCAACGTCCTGACTTTC.